Below are 13 T cell receptor beta chains sequenced from a single sample in a study of blood T cell repertoires in COVID-19. Sequenced by immunoSEQ multiplex PCR; TCRdb stores in-frame clones only, minus some. The sample lists approximately 180,000 clones, 70% to 90% occurring once. The sample comprised peripheral blood. The receptors derive from a person in their 70s with COVID-19, enrolled during active disease.

The chain uses TRBV28 and TRBJ2-5; TRBD1 matches at 7 bases. The V and J ends lost 3 bases and 2 bases, in that order; junction bases with no gene match: 12. Germline V lookup: CDR1 MDHEN, CDR2 SYDVKM. The CDR3 is 17 amino acids. CDR3 sequence reads: CASSFGTAWDSQETQYF. For the CDR3, the DNA is TGTGCCAGCAGTTTTGGCACAGCCTGGGACAGTCAAGAGACCCAGTACTTC. The complete variable domain, with remaining parts taken from reference TRBV28 and TRBJ2-5, reads DVKVTQSSRYLVKRTGEKVFLECVQDMDHENMFWYRQDPGLGLRLIYFSYDVKMKEKGDIPEGYSVSREKKERFSLILESASTNQTSMYLCASSFGTAWDSQETQYFGPGTRLLVL.

The chain has TRBV4-1 and TRBJ1-5; weak D call: TRBD1 (5 bases). V shed 6 bases and J shed 8 bases, with 26 bases lying between them. This CDR3 is built from 17 residues. Per the germline V gene, CDR1 is MGHRA and CDR2 is YSYEKL. The CDR3 region has the DNA TGCGCCAGCAGTCAACCCTCAACCTTAGGGGAACACAAGCCCCAGCATTTT. As protein: CASSQPSTLGEHKPQHF.

This sequence joins TRBV4-2 and TRBJ2-7; perhaps TRBD1 as D (6 bases). This CDR3 comprises 15 residues. Trimming removed 1 base from V and 3 bases from J, with 13 bases in between. Germline assignment: CDR1 LGHNA and CDR2 YNFKEQ. The CDR3 loop is CASSQGRGYGYEQYF. CDR3 DNA sequence: TGTGCCAGCAGCCAAGGAAGGGGGTACGGCTACGAGCAGTACTTC.

The V gene is TRBV15, the J gene TRBJ1-1; D gene uncertain. This CDR3 region has 14 residues. The germline V gene encodes CDR1 LNHNV and CDR2 YYDKDF (reference sequence). Trimming shortened V by 0 bases and J by 6 bases, and 11 bases separated the two germline ends. The CDR3 DNA sequence: TGTGCCACCAGCAGAGATTATGGGCCGGCTGAAGCTTTCTTT. Its translation: CATSRDYGPAEAFF.

The DNA for the CDR3 is TGTGCCAGCAGCTTACGAGGGGACTCGGGTACGCAGTATTTT. It translates to CASSLRGDSGTQYF. J is TRBJ2-3 and V is TRBV7-8; D perhaps matches TRBD2 (6 bases). This CDR3 is 14 amino acids long. Trimming took off 2 bases at V and 8 bases at J, with 14 bases between the two ends. The V gene's germline CDR1 is SGHVS and CDR2 FQNEAQ. Full variable domain (outside the CDR3, taken from reference TRBV7-8 and TRBJ2-3): GAGVSQSPRYKVAKRGQDVALRCDPISGHVSLFWYQQALGQGPEFLTYFQNEAQLDKSGLPSDRFFAERPEGSVSTLKIQRTQQEDSAVYLCASSLRGDSGTQYFGPGTRLTVL.

This clone was observed a single time. The chain is built from TRBV7-2 and TRBJ1-5; tentative D call: TRBD1 (6 bases). The CDR3 spans 15 residues. V lost 4 bases and J 4 bases, leaving 14 bases between the germline ends. The germline V gene encodes CDR1 SGHTA and CDR2 FQGNSA. CDR3 protein: CASSSDPGENQPQHF. The CDR3 region has the DNA TGTGCCAGCAGCTCCGATCCAGGGGAGAATCAGCCCCAGCATTTT.

The J gene is TRBJ1-6, the V gene TRBV5-4, with a weak D call TRBD1 (6 bases). With 5 bases removed from V and 5 bases from J, the gap between germline ends came to 14 bases. The CDR3 is made up of 15 amino acids. The germline V gene has CDR1 SGHNT and CDR2 YYREEE (reference sequence). CDR3 sequence reads: CASSSPTGNNSPLHF. CDR3 nucleotides: TGTGCCAGCAGTTCTCCGACAGGAAATAATTCACCCCTCCACTTT.

J is TRBJ2-2 and V is TRBV13, with TRBD2 matching 12 bases. Germline CDR1 is PRHDT and CDR2 is FYEKMQ (reference sequence). With 6 bases clipped from V and 2 bases from J, the junction kept 10 bases outside the gene matches. The CDR3 has 18 residues. The CDR3 bases are TGTGCCAGCAGACCTCTAGCGGGGGGGCGAAGAAACACCGGGGAGCTGTTTTTT. Translation gives CASRPLAGGRRNTGELFF.

The table lists this clone with a few counts. The genes are TRBV10-3 and TRBJ1-2; 9 bases match TRBD1. With 9 bases clipped from V and 6 bases from J, the junction kept 14 bases outside the gene matches. This CDR3 is 15 amino acids long. Germline CDR1 reads ENHRY; CDR2 reads SYGVKD. In nucleotides, the CDR3 is TGTGCCATAGGAACCGGGACAGGGACTTTCCATGGCTACACCTTC. This gives the protein CAIGTGTGTFHGYTF.

The chain carries TRBV18 and TRBJ2-1, with TRBD2 matching over 13 bases. The germline CDR1 and CDR2 sequences are KGHSH and LQKENI. V gave up 3 bases and J gave up 8 bases; unmatched junction bases: 7. The CDR3 runs to 16 residues. The CDR3 region has the DNA TGTGCCAGCTCACCCCCACTAGCGGGGGGGGGATATGAGCAGTTCTTC. This encodes CASSPPLAGGGYEQFF.

This clone has only a few counts. The chain employs TRBV11-2 and TRBJ1-5; possible D gene TRBD1, 5 bases. Looked up from germline, CDR1 is SGHAT and CDR2 is FQNNGV. The V end was cut by 0 bases, the J end by 2 bases, with 8 bases between. The CDR3 is 15 amino acids. In DNA, the CDR3 is TGTGCCAGCAGCTTAGACAGGGTGCGCAATCAGCCCCAGCATTTT. It codes for CASSLDRVRNQPQHF.

The chain recombines TRBV6-5 with TRBJ2-3; 7 nucleotides match TRBD1. J lost 3 bases, V lost 11 bases, and 8 bases had no gene match. Germline CDR1 is MNHEY and CDR2 is SVGAGI. The CDR3 contains 13 residues. The CDR3 DNA follows: TGTGCCGTCGCCGACAGGGTTACAGATACGCAGTATTTT. It specifies CAVADRVTDTQYF.

V usage is TRBV6-5 and J usage is TRBJ2-1; tentative D call: TRBD2 (5 bases). The ends were cut back, 0 bases at V and 12 bases at J, with 18 bases in the middle. Germline V gene data show CDR1 as MNHEY and CDR2 as SVGAGI. The CDR3 covers 15 residues. The CDR3 here is CASSYSRGLLPGQFF. The CDR3 DNA reads as TGTGCCAGCAGTTACTCGAGAGGGCTTTTACCTGGGCAGTTCTTC.